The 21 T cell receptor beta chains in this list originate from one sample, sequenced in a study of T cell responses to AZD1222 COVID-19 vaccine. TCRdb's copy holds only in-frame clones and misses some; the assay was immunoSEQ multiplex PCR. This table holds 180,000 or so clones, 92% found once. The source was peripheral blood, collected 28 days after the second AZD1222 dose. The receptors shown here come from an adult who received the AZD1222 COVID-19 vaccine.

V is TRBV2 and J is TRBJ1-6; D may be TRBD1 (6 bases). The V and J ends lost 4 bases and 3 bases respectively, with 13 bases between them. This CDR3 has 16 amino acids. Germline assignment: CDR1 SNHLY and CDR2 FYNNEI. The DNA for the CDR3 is TGTGCCAGCAGTGGGCGGGGGCCCGACTATAATTCACCCCTCCACTTT. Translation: CASSGRGPDYNSPLHF.

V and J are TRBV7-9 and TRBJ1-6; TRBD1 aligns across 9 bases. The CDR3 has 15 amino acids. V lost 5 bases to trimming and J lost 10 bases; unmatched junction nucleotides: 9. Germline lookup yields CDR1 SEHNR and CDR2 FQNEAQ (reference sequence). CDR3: CASSPSQGAGSPLHF. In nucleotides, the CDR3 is TGTGCCAGCAGCCCGTCACAGGGGGCTGGCTCACCCCTCCACTTT.

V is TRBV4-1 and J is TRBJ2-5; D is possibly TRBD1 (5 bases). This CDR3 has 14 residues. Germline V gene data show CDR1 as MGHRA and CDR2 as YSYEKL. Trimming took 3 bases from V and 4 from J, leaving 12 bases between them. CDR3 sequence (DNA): TGCGCCAGCAGCCATATAGGGGAACGAGAGACCCAGTACTTC. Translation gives CASSHIGERETQYF.

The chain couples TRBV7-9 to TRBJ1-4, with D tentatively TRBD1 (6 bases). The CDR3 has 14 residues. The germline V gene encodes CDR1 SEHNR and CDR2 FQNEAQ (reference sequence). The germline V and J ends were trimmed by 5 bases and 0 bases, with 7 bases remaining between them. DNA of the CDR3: TGTGCCAGCAGCGAGGGGGCAACTAATGAAAAACTGTTTTTT. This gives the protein CASSEGATNEKLFF.

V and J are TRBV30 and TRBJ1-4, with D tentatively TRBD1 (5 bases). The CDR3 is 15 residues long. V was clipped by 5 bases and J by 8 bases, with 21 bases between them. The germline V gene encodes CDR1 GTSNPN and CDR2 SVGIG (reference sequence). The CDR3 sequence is CAWDAQGHPGEKLFF. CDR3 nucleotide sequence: TGTGCCTGGGACGCTCAGGGTCACCCAGGGGAAAAACTGTTTTTT.

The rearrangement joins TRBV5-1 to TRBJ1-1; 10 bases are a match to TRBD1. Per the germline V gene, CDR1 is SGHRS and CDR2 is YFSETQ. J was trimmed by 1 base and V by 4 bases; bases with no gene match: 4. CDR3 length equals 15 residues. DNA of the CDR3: TGCGCCAGCAGCCGTGGACAGGGGGGGAACACTGAAGCTTTCTTT. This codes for CASSRGQGGNTEAFF.

CDR3: CASSLKGNPISGANVLTF. The CDR3 nucleotides are TGTGCCAGCAGCTTGAAAGGGAACCCCATTTCTGGGGCCAACGTCCTGACTTTC. J is TRBJ2-6 and V is TRBV5-6; D ambiguous. V shed 1 base and J shed 1 base, with 15 bases lying between them. This CDR3 spans 18 amino acids. CDR1 and CDR2 (germline): SGHDT, YYEEEE.

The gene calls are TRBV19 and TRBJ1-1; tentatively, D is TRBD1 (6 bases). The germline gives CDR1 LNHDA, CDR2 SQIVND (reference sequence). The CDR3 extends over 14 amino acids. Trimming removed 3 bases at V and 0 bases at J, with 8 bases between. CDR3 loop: CASSITGMNTEAFF. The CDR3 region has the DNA TGTGCCAGTAGTATTACAGGGATGAACACTGAAGCTTTCTTT.

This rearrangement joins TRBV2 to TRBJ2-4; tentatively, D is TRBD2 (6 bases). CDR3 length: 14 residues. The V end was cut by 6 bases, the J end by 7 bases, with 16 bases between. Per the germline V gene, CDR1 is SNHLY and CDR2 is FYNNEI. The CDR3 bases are TGTGCCAGCAGATTAGGAGGGCTAAAGAACATTCAGTACTTC. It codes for CASRLGGLKNIQYF.

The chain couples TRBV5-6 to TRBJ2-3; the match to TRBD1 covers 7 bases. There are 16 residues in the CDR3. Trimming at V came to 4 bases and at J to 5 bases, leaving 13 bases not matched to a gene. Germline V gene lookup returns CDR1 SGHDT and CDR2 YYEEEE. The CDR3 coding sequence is TGTGCCAGCAGCCCTTATAGGGCAGGGGGTCGAGATACGCAGTATTTT. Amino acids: CASSPYRAGGRDTQYF.

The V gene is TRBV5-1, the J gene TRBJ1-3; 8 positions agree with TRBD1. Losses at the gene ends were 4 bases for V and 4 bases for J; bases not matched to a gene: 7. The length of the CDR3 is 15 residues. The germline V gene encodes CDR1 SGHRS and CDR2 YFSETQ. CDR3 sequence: CASSPGQGRGNTIYF. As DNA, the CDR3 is TGCGCCAGCAGCCCCGGACAGGGACGGGGAAACACCATATATTTT.

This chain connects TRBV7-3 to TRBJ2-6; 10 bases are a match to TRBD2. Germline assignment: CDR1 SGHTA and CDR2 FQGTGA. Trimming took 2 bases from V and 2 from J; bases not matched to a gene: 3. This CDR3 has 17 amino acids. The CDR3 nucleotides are TGTGCCAGCAGCTTAGGGCTAGCGGGGGCTGGGGCCAACGTCCTGACTTTC. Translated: CASSLGLAGAGANVLTF.

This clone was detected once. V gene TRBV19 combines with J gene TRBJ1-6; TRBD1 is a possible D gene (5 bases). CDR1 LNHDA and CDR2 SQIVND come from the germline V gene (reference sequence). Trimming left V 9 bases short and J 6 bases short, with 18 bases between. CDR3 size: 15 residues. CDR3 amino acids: CASRASWGGNSPLHF. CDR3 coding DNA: TGTGCCAGCCGGGCCAGTTGGGGGGGTAATTCACCCCTCCACTTT.

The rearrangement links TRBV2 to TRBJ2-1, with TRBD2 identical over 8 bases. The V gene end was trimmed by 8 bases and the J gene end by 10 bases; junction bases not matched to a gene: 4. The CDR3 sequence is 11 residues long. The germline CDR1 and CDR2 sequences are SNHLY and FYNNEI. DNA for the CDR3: TGTGCCAGCCGGGGGGGTGCGGAGCAGTTCTTC. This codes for CASRGGAEQFF.

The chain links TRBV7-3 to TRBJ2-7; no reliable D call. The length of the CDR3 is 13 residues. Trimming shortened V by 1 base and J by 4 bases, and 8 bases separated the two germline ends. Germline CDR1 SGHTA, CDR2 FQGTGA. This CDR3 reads CASSLKPDYEQYF. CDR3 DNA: TGTGCCAGCAGCTTAAAACCGGATTACGAGCAGTACTTC.

Written as DNA, the CDR3 is TGTGCCAGCAGATCAGCCACTTTGGAAACTGAAGCTTTCTTT. This gives the protein CASRSATLETEAFF. The chain uses TRBV28 and TRBJ1-1; D unresolved. In germline, CDR1 is MDHEN, CDR2 SYDVKM. CDR3 size: 14 residues. The germline V and J ends were trimmed by 6 bases and 5 bases, with 16 bases remaining between them.

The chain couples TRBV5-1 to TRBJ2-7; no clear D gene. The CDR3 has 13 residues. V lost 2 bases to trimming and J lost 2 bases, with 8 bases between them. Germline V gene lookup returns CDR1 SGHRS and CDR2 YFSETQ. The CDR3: CASSLDSPYEQYF. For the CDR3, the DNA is TGCGCCAGCAGCTTAGACTCGCCCTACGAGCAGTACTTC. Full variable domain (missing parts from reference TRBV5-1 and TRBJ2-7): KAGVTQTPRYLIKTRGQQVTLSCSPISGHRSVSWYQQTPGQGLQFLFEYFSETQRNKGNFPGRFSGRQFSNSRSEMNVSTLELGDSALYLCASSLDSPYEQYFGPGTRLTVT.

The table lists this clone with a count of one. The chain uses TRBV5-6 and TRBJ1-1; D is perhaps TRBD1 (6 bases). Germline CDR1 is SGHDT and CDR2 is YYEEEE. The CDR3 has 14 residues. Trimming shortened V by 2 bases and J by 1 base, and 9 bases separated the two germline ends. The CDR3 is CASSFLDRNTEAFF. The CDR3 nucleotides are TGTGCCAGCAGCTTCCTGGACAGGAACACTGAAGCTTTCTTT.

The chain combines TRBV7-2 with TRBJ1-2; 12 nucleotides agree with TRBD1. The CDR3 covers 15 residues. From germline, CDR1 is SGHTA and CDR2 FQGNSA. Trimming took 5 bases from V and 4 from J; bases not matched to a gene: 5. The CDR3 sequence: CASSAGTGGIYGYTF. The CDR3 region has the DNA TGTGCCAGCAGCGCAGGGACAGGGGGCATCTATGGCTACACCTTC.

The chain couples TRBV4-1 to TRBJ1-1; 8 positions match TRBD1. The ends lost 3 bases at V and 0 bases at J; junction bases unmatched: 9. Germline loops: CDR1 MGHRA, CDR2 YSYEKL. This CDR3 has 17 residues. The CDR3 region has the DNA TGCGCCAGCAGCCACCCTAGGACAGGGCCTATGAACACTGAAGCTTTCTTT. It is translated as CASSHPRTGPMNTEAFF.

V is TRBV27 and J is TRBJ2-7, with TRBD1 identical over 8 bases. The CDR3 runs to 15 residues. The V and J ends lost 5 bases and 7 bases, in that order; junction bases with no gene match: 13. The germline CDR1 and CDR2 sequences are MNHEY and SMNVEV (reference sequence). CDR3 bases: TGTGCCAGCAGTGTCCTTGGGACAGGTTCCTGGGAGCAGTACTTC. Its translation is CASSVLGTGSWEQYF.